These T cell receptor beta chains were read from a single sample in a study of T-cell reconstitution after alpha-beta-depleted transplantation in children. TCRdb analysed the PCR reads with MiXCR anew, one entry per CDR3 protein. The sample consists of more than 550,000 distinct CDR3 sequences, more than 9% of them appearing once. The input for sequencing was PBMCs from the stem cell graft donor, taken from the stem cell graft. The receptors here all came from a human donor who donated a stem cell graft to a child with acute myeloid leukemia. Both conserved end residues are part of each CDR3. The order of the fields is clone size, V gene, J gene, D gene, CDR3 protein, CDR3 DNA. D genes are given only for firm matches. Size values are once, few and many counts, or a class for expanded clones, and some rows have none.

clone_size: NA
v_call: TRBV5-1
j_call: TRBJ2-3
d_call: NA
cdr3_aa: CASSMASVNTDTQYF
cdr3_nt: TGCGCCAGCAGCATGGCTAGCGTCAACACAGATACGCAGTATTTT

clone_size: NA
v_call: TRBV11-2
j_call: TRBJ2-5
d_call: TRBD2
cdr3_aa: CASSAPGLAGKSRPLQETQYF
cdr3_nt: TGTGCCAGCAGCGCTCCGGGACTAGCGGGAAAATCGAGACCTTTACAAGAGACCCAGTACTTC

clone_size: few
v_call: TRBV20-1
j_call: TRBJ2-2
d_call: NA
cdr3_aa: CSASEDTGELFF
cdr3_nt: TGCAGTGCTAGCGAGGACACCGGGGAGCTGTTTTTT

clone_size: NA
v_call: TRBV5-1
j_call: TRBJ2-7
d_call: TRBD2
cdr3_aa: CASSWPSGRTSYEQYF
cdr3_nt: TGCGCCAGCAGCTGGCCCAGCGGGAGGACTTCCTACGAGCAGTACTTC

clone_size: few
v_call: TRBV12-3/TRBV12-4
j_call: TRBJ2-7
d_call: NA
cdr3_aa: CASRGQGTGSGEQYF
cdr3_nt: TGTGCCAGCAGAGGCCAGGGTACCGGGAGCGGGGAGCAGTACTTC

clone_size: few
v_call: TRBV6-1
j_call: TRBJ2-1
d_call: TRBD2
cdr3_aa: CASRQPGLEAEQFF
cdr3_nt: TGTGCCAGCAGACAGCCGGGACTAGAGGCTGAGCAGTTCTTC

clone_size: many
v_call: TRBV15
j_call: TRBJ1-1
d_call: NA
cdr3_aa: CATLKPRQDTEAFF
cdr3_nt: TGTGCCACCCTTAAACCCCGCCAGGACACTGAAGCTTTCTTT

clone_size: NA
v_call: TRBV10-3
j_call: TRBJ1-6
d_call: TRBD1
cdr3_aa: CAISETGDNSPLHF
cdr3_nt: TGTGCCATCAGTGAGACAGGGGATAATTCACCCCTCCACTTT

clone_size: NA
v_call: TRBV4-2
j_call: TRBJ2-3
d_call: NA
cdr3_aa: CASSQYKAEGDTQYF
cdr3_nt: TGTGCCAGCAGCCAATACAAAGCGGAGGGGGATACGCAGTATTTT

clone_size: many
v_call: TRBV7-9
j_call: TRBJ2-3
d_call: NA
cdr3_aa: CASTMVTDTQYF
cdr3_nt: TGTGCCAGCACCATGGTCACAGATACGCAGTATTTT

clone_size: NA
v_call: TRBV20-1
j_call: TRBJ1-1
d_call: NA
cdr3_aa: CSARRQIINTEAFF
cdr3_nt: TGCAGTGCTCGCAGACAGATCATTAACACTGAAGCTTTCTTT

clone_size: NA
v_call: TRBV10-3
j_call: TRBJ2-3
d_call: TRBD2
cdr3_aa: CATGTSGGTDTQYF
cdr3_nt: TGTGCCACTGGGACTAGCGGTGGCACAGATACGCAGTATTTT

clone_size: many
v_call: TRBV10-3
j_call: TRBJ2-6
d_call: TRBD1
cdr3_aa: CAISGQGARGANVLTF
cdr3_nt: TGTGCCATCAGTGGACAGGGGGCGAGGGGGGCCAACGTCCTGACTTTC

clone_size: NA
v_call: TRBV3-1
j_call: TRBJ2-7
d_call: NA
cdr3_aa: CASRSGGVLYEQYF
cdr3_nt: TGTGCCAGCCGATCAGGCGGGGTCCTCTACGAGCAGTACTTC

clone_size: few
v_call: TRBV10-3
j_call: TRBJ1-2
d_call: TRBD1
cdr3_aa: CAISSDRGHYGYTF
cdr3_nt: TGTGCCATCAGTTCTGACAGGGGACACTATGGCTACACCTTC

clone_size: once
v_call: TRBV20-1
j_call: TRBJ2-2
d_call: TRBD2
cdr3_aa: CSAPSVAGGWSTGELFF
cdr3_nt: TGCAGTGCTCCTTCGGTAGCGGGAGGATGGAGCACCGGGGAGCTGTTTTTT

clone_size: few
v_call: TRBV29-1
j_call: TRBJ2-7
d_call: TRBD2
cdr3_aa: CSDSGTSGYEQYF
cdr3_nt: TGCAGCGACTCCGGGACTAGCGGTTACGAGCAGTACTTC

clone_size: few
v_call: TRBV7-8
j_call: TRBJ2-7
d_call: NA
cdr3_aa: CASSLGLMGLANSYEQYF
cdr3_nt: TGTGCCAGCAGCTTAGGCCTAATGGGACTCGCAAACTCCTACGAGCAGTACTTC

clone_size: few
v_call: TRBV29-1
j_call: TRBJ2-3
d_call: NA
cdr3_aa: CSVFGRERDTQYF
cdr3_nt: TGCAGCGTGTTCGGTCGGGAGAGAGATACGCAGTATTTT

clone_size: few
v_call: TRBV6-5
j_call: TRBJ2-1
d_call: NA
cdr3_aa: CASGLLNNEQFF
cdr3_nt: TGTGCCAGCGGATTATTAAACAATGAGCAGTTCTTC

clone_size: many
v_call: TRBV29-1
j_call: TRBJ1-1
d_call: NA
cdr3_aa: CSVMGKKKGVDEAFF
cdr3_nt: TGCAGCGTTATGGGGAAAAAAAAGGGTGTTGATGAAGCTTTCTTT

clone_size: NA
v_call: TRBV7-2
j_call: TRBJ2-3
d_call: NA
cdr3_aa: CASSQPKRDTQYF
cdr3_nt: TGTGCCAGCAGCCAACCAAAAAGAGATACGCAGTATTTT

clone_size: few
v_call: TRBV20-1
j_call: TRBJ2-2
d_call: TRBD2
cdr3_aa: CSAREYPSGSNTGELFF
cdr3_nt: TGCAGTGCTAGAGAGTACCCTAGCGGGAGTAACACCGGGGAGCTGTTTTTT

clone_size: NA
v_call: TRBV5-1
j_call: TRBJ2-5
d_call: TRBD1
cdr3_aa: CASSLEQGARSQYF
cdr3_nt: TGCGCCAGCAGCTTGGAGCAGGGGGCAAGGTCCCAGTACTTC

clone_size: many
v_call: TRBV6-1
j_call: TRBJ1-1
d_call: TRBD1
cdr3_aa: CASSGGQGFTEAFF
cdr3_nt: TGTGCCAGCAGTGGGGGACAGGGGTTCACTGAAGCTTTCTTT

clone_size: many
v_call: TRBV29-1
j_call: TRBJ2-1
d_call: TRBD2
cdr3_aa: CSVQGLAALNEQFF
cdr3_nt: TGCAGCGTGCAGGGACTAGCGGCCCTCAATGAGCAGTTCTTC

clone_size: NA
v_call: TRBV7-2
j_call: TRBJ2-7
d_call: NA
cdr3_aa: CASSSEPQNSPYEQYF
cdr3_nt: TGTGCCAGCAGCTCCGAACCCCAGAATAGCCCCTACGAGCAGTACTTC

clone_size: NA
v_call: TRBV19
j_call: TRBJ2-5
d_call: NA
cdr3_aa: CASSTADQETQYF
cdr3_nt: TGTGCCAGTAGTACAGCCGACCAAGAGACCCAGTACTTC

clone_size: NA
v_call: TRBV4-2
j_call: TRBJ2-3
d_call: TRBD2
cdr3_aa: CASSQEKAGGLTDTQYF
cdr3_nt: TGTGCCAGCAGCCAAGAGAAAGCGGGAGGGCTCACAGATACGCAGTATTTT

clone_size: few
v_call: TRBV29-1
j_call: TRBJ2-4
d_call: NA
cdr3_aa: CSVETRQSINIAKNIQYF
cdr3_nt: TGCAGCGTTGAAACGCGCCAGTCCATTAATATAGCCAAAAACATTCAGTACTTC

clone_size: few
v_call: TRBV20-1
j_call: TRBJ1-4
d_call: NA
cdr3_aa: CSAAVGSNDEKLFF
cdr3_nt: TGCAGTGCTGCAGTTGGGAGTAATGATGAAAAACTGTTTTTT

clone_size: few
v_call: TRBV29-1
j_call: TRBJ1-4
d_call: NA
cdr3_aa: CSVETDPGTNEKLFF
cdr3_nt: TGCAGCGTTGAAACTGATCCGGGAACAAATGAAAAACTGTTTTTT

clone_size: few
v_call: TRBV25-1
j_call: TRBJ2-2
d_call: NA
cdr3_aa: CASSLGMRNTRELFF
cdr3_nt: TGTGCCAGCAGTCTGGGTATGAGGAACACCCGGGAGCTGTTTTTT

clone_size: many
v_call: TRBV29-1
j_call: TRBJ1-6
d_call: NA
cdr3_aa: CSYTTGNNSPLHF
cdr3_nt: TGCAGCTATACAACAGGGAATAATTCACCCCTCCACTTT

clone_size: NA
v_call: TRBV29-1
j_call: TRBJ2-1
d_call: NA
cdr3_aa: CSVFPLDSYNEQFF
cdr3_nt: TGCAGCGTTTTCCCACTAGACTCTTACAATGAGCAGTTCTTC

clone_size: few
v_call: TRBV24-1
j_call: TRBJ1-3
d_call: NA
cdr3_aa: CATSDSQGTGNTIYF
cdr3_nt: TGTGCCACCAGTGATTCTCAGGGAACTGGAAACACCATATATTTT

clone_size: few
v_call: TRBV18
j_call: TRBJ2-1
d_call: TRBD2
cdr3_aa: CASSPIGLAIHNEQFF
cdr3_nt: TGTGCCAGCTCACCCATAGGACTAGCCATCCACAATGAGCAGTTCTTC

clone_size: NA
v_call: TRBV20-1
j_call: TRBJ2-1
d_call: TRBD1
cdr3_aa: CSDLDRVNEQFF
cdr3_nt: TGCAGTGACCTTGACAGGGTCAATGAGCAGTTCTTC

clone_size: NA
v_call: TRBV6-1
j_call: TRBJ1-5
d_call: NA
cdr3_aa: CASSPQGMLNQPQHF
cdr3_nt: TGTGCCAGCAGTCCACAGGGTATGTTGAATCAGCCCCAGCATTTT

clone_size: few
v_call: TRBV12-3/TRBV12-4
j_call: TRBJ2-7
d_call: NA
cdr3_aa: CASSSGPAGSYEQYF
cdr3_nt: TGTGCCAGCAGTTCCGGGCCCGCGGGCTCCTACGAGCAGTACTTC

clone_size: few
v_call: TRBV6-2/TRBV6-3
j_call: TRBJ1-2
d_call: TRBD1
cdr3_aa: CASSPADRGANYGYTF
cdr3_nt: TGTGCCAGCAGCCCCGCGGACAGGGGAGCTAACTATGGCTACACCTTC

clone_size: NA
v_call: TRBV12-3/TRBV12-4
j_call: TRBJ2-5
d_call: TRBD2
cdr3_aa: CTISLAELAGVGSQETQYF
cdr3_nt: TGTACCATCAGTTTAGCTGAACTAGCGGGAGTCGGTTCGCAAGAGACCCAGTACTTC

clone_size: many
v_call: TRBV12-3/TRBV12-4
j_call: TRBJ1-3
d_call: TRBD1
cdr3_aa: CASIQGASGNTIYF
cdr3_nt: TGTGCCAGCATCCAGGGGGCCTCTGGAAACACCATATATTTT

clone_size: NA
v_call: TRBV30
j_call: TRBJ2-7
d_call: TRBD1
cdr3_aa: CASDRDYEQYF
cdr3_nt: TGTGCCTCCGACAGGGACTACGAGCAGTACTTC

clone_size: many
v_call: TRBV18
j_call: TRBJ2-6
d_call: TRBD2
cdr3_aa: CASSPNPGGTFQAGANVLTF
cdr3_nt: TGTGCCAGCTCACCGAACCCGGGAGGAACCTTTCAGGCTGGGGCCAACGTCCTGACTTTC

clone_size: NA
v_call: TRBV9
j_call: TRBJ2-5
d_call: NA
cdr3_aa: CASSVALWPEETQYF
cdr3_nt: TGTGCCAGCAGCGTAGCTTTATGGCCAGAAGAGACCCAGTACTTC

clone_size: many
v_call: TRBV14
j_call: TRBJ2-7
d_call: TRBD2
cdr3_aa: CASSQREGGFDEQYF
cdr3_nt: TGTGCCAGCAGCCAACGGGAGGGGGGTTTCGACGAGCAGTACTTC

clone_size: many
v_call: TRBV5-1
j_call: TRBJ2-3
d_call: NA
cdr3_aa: CASSLQRDTQYF
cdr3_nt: TGCGCCAGCAGCTTGCAGAGAGATACGCAGTATTTT